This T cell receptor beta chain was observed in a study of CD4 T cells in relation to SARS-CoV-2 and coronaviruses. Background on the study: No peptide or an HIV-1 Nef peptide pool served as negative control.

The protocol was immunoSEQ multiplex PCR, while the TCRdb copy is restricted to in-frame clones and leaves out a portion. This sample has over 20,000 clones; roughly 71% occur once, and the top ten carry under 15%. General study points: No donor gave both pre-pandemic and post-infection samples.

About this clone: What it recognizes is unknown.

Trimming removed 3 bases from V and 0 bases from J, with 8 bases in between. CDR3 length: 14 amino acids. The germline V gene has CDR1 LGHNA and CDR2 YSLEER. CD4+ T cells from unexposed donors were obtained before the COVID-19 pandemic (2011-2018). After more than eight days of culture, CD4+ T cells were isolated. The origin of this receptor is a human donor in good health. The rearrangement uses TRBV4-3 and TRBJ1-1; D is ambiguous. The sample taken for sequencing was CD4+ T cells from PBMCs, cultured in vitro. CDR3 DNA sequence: TGCGCCAGCAGCCATCCCCCCATGAACACTGAAGCTTTCTTT. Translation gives CASSHPPMNTEAFF.